This T cell receptor (beta chain) was documented in a study of blood T cell repertoires in COVID-19. Study-wide context: The United States, Italy and Spain provided the acute and convalescent COVID-19 samples. The analysed material was cDNA or gDNA that came from T cells, B-cell-depleted T cells, or PBMCs.

Original handling: The assay estimated nucleated cells by amplifying reference gene primers. Generated by immunoSEQ multiplex PCR, the TCRdb table keeps only in-frame clones and is missing some. V, J and clone size were drawn from that table, and D and trimming were deduced from the DNA. The table includes 130,000 or so clones, roughly 90% detected once. The sequencing sample was made of peripheral blood. This TCR came from a man between 65 and 85 years old with active COVID-19.

The CDR3 is CASSPGLAGVADTQYF. DNA of the CDR3: TGTGCCAGCAGCCCGGGACTAGCGGGAGTGGCAGATACGCAGTATTTT. The J gene is TRBJ2-3, the V gene TRBV7-9; 14 bases are a match to TRBD2. Germline assignment: CDR1 SEHNR and CDR2 FQNEAQ (reference sequence). The CDR3 runs to 16 residues. V shed 5 bases and J 4 bases; nucleotides not matched to a gene: 5.